This passage covers 8 T cell receptor beta chains from one sample sequenced in a study of beta chain features in type 1 diabetes. Sequencing targeted expressed TCRB transcripts, as all isolated RNA had been reverse transcribed. Profiled with immunoSEQ multiplex PCR; TCRdb holds only in-frame clones, not every one. The top ten clones hold 0.45% of a sample with 70,000 to 95,000 clones, roughly 31% of them seen once. Input material: stem cell memory CD4+ T cells from blood. All receptors come from a woman between 18 and 30 years old in good health.

CDR3 amino acids: CASRPILAGGPNEQFF. In DNA, the CDR3 is TGTGCCAGCAGGCCGATTTTAGCGGGGGGGCCGAATGAGCAGTTCTTC. The gene calls are TRBV7-9 and TRBJ2-1; 11 bases fit TRBD2. The trim removed 6 bases at V and 7 bases at J, leaving 11 bases unmatched. In germline, CDR1 is SEHNR, CDR2 FQNEAQ (reference sequence). This CDR3 has 16 amino acids.

The table lists this clone with a few counts. V is TRBV19 and J is TRBJ2-5; D is unclear. V was clipped by 3 bases and J by 0 bases, with 5 bases between them. Germline V gene data show CDR1 as LNHDA and CDR2 as SQIVND (reference sequence). The CDR3 contains 13 residues. The CDR3 sequence: CASSINNQETQYF. The CDR3 region has the DNA TGTGCCAGTAGTATTAACAACCAAGAGACCCAGTACTTC. Supplemented by reference TRBV19 and TRBJ2-5, the full variable domain reads DGGITQSPKYLFRKEGQNVTLSCEQNLNHDAMYWYRQDPGQGLRLIYYSQIVNDFQKGDIAEGYSVSREKKESFPLTVTSAQKNPTAFYLCASSINNQETQYFGPGTRLLVL.

The chain recombines TRBV5-1 with TRBJ2-5; D uncertain. Germline loops: CDR1 SGHRS, CDR2 YFSETQ. V was clipped by 2 bases and J by 1 base, with 6 bases between them. CDR3 length: 13 residues. The CDR3 nucleotides are TGCGCCAGCAGCTTACCGGGCCAAGAGACCCAGTACTTC. It translates to CASSLPGQETQYF.

This clone has only a few counts. CDR3 sequence: CASSLRQGYQPQHF. The CDR3 DNA follows: TGTGCCAGCAGTTTGCGGCAGGGTTATCAGCCCCAGCATTTT. The V and J genes are TRBV27 and TRBJ1-5, with a possible D match to TRBD1 (5 bases). The germline gives CDR1 MNHEY, CDR2 SMNVEV (reference sequence). Trimming shortened V by 3 bases and J by 5 bases, and 11 bases separated the two germline ends. CDR3 length: 14 amino acids.

Here the CDR3 reads CASSLRSTEAFF. As DNA, the CDR3 is TGTGCCAGCAGTTTAAGGAGCACTGAAGCTTTCTTT. The chain couples TRBV28 to TRBJ1-1; D remains ambiguous. Germline CDR1 and CDR2: MDHEN and SYDVKM. V was pared by 2 bases and J by 4 bases, with 5 bases between. The CDR3 has 12 amino acids.

The J gene is TRBJ1-5, the V gene TRBV10-3, with unresolved D. V lost 10 bases, J lost 3 bases, and 13 bases lay in between. CDR1 is ENHRY, CDR2 SYGVKD, per germline. The CDR3 is 13 residues long. CDR3 sequence reads: CARQEDLNQPQHF. CDR3 nucleotides: TGTGCCAGGCAGGAGGATCTCAATCAGCCCCAGCATTTT.

This clone has just a few counts. V usage is TRBV19 and J usage is TRBJ2-2, with a tentative D call TRBD1 (5 bases). Trimming took 4 bases from V and 1 from J, leaving 7 bases between them. The CDR3 sequence is 14 residues long. CDR1 is LNHDA, CDR2 SQIVND, per germline (reference sequence). This CDR3 is CASSRTKNTGELFF. Here the CDR3 DNA reads TGTGCCAGTAGTAGGACAAAGAACACCGGGGAGCTGTTTTTT. Combining the CDR3 with reference TRBV19 and TRBJ2-2 gives the whole variable domain DGGITQSPKYLFRKEGQNVTLSCEQNLNHDAMYWYRQDPGQGLRLIYYSQIVNDFQKGDIAEGYSVSREKKESFPLTVTSAQKNPTAFYLCASSRTKNTGELFFGEGSRLTVL.

This clone was observed a few times. An end of the junction does not agree with germline; a read error may underlie this. The chain recombines TRBV7-7 with TRBJ2-1; weak D call: TRBD1 (5 bases). The CDR3 spans 13 residues. Germline CDR1 is SSHAT and CDR2 is FNYEAQ (reference sequence). The CDR3 loop is CASSWQERGEQFF. As DNA, the CDR3 is TGTGCTAGCAGCTGGCAGGAAAGGGGTGAGCAGTTCTTC.